The 25 T cell receptor beta chains listed next were all sequenced from one sample in a study of T cells in Graves' hyperthyroidism and ophthalmopathy. Amplification of TCR beta CDR3 regions used RNA as the template. The study used the HTBI primer set for a first-round RT-PCR of the TCR CDR3. TCRdb ran MiXCR on the multiplex PCR reads and lists one entry per CDR3 protein. The table includes a few hundred thousand distinct CDR3 sequences, 15% to 20% detected once. The sequencing sample was made of blood. Receptors originate from a woman between 50 and 59 years old with Graves' hyperthyroidism.

Ten or more counts support this clonotype. V usage is TRBV5-1 and J usage is TRBJ2-6; tentatively, D is TRBD1 (5 bases). Germline V gene data show CDR1 as SGHRS and CDR2 as YFSETQ. This CDR3 has 17 amino acids. V lost 0 bases, J lost 0 bases, and 10 bases lay in between. The CDR3 region is CASSLGADSSGANVLTF. The CDR3 nucleotides are TGCGCCAGCAGCTTGGGGGCAGACAGCTCTGGGGCCAACGTCCTGACTTTC.

The J gene is TRBJ1-5, the V gene TRBV20-1, with 8 bases identical to TRBD1. The CDR3 sequence is 17 residues long. Germline lookup yields CDR1 DFQATT and CDR2 SNEGSKA (reference sequence). Trimming removed 5 bases from V and 0 bases from J; junction bases left unmatched: 12. The CDR3 DNA follows: TGCAGTGCTGCCGGGACAGGCGGGGTCCATAGCAATCAGCCCCAGCATTTT. Its protein is CSAAGTGGVHSNQPQHF.

This clonotype was recorded a few times. The V call is TRBV7-9, the J call TRBJ1-6, with TRBD1 identical over 8 bases. Germline assignment: CDR1 SEHNR and CDR2 FQNEAQ (reference sequence). The V gene end was trimmed by 3 bases and the J gene end by 10 bases; junction bases not matched to a gene: 5. The CDR3 is 14 residues long. CDR3 in DNA: TGTGCCAGCAGCTTCGGGACAGGAACCTCACCCCTCCACTTT. Amino acids: CASSFGTGTSPLHF.

This clonotype was seen only a few times. A single base separates this from a much larger clone, so it may be a read error. The rearrangement uses TRBV11-2 and TRBJ2-5; 12 nucleotides line up with TRBD2. Germline CDR1 is SGHAT and CDR2 is FQNNGV. The CDR3 sequence is 17 residues long. The V and J ends lost 0 bases and 1 base, in that order; junction bases with no gene match: 3. CDR3 residues: CASSLELLAGGQETQYF. In DNA, the CDR3 is TGTGCCAGCAGCTTAGAACTACTAGCGGGAGGCCAAGAGACCCAGTACTTC.

There are a few counts of this clonotype. This chain joins TRBV3-1 and TRBJ2-1; possible D gene TRBD1, 5 bases. The CDR3 runs to 13 residues. Germline V CDR1 and CDR2: LGHDT, YNNKEL (reference sequence). The V end lost 4 bases, the J end lost 9 bases, and 13 bases lay between the germline ends. For the CDR3, the DNA is TGTGCCAGCAGCCCGGAAACTGGGGCTGAGCAGTTCTTC. Translating it yields CASSPETGAEQFF.

This clonotype was found many times. This chain uses TRBV27 with TRBJ2-1, with 10 bases lining up with TRBD1. The CDR3 has 16 amino acids. CDR1 and CDR2 (germline): MNHEY, SMNVEV (reference sequence). Germline trimming cut 5 bases from V and 3 bases from J; bases unmatched to any gene: 7. CDR3 nucleotide sequence: TGTGCCAGCAGTACGCGACAGGGGGCGATCTACAATGAGCAGTTCTTC. Translating gives CASSTRQGAIYNEQFF.

The chain has TRBV6-2 or TRBV6-3 and TRBJ1-2, with no clear D. The CDR3 totals 16 residues. The V and J ends lost 5 bases and 0 bases respectively, with 16 bases between them. Germline CDR1 MNHEY, CDR2 SVGEGT. The CDR3 nucleotides read TGTGCCAGCAGTGTAGAACACGGCCCGGCTAACTATGGCTACACCTTC. Its protein is CASSVEHGPANYGYTF.

A word on this clonotype: A much larger clone lies one base from this, so it may be a read error. This chain connects TRBV11-2 to TRBJ2-7; no firm D call. The V and J ends lost 5 bases and 1 base respectively, with 18 bases between them. The germline gives CDR1 SGHAT, CDR2 FQNNGV. The CDR3 covers 16 residues. The CDR3 protein is CASSTINWEQSYEQYF. Here the CDR3 DNA reads TGTGCCAGCAGCACAATTAACTGGGAACAGTCCTACGAGCAGTACTTC.

This clonotype was observed at least ten times. This sequence joins TRBV10-3 and TRBJ1-1; no definite D call. The germline gives CDR1 ENHRY, CDR2 SYGVKD. The V gene lost 0 bases and the J gene lost 1 base, with 6 bases spanning the gap. This CDR3 is built from 14 residues. CDR3 DNA sequence: TGTGCCATCAGTGAGTCGGGAGGGAACACTGAAGCTTTCTTT. It translates to CAISESGGNTEAFF.

This chain links TRBV19 with TRBJ2-1, with 8 positions matching TRBD1. The CDR3 is 14 amino acids. Germline V gene sequence: CDR1 LNHDA, CDR2 SQIVND (reference sequence). V shed 9 bases and J 6 bases; nucleotides not matched to a gene: 10. The CDR3 spells CASQSGTGLNEQFF. CDR3 DNA: TGTGCCAGCCAATCCGGGACAGGCCTCAATGAGCAGTTCTTC. Together with reference TRBV19 and TRBJ2-1, the CDR3 gives the full variable domain: DGGITQSPKYLFRKEGQNVTLSCEQNLNHDAMYWYRQDPGQGLRLIYYSQIVNDFQKGDIAEGYSVSREKKESFPLTVTSAQKNPTAFYLCASQSGTGLNEQFFGPGTRLTVL.

The rearrangement links TRBV6-5 to TRBJ1-2, with 11 bases fitting TRBD1. The CDR3 extends over 14 amino acids. From germline, CDR1 is MNHEY and CDR2 SVGAGI. V shed 2 bases and J 7 bases; nucleotides not matched to a gene: 3. CDR3 protein: CASSYGQGAGGYTF. CDR3 nucleotide sequence: TGTGCCAGCAGTTACGGACAGGGGGCGGGTGGCTACACCTTC.

This clonotype is a singleton in its sample. The chain uses TRBV20-1 and TRBJ2-1; 14 positions match TRBD2. After removal of 3 bases from V and 10 bases from J, the junction contained 8 bases not matched to a gene. CDR3 size: 15 residues. CDR1 is DFQATT, CDR2 SNEGSKA, per germline (reference sequence). Written as DNA, the CDR3 is TGCAGTGCTAGCGGACTAGCGGGAGGTTTGGGAGAGCAGTTCTTC. It translates to CSASGLAGGLGEQFF.

At least ten counts were recorded for this clonotype. J is TRBJ2-7 and V is TRBV11-2; 9 bases are shared with TRBD2. CDR3 length: 14 amino acids. Germline CDR1 SGHAT, CDR2 FQNNGV. J was trimmed by 0 bases and V by 10 bases; bases with no gene match: 7. CDR3 sequence reads: CATATSGSSYEQYF. CDR3 DNA sequence: TGTGCCACCGCGACTAGCGGCAGCTCCTACGAGCAGTACTTC.

This clonotype was seen many times. The chain carries TRBV28 and TRBJ2-7; 9 bases are shared with TRBD2. This CDR3 has 14 residues. Trimming at V came to 6 bases and at J to 6 bases, leaving 9 bases not matched to a gene. Looked up from germline, CDR1 is MDHEN and CDR2 is SYDVKM. CDR3 coding DNA: TGTGCCAGCAGACCGGGACTAGCATCGTCCGAGCAGTACTTC. Protein: CASRPGLASSEQYF.

The chain combines TRBV14 with TRBJ1-1, with 7 positions matching TRBD1. The V gene end was trimmed by 6 bases and the J gene end by 0 bases; junction bases not matched to a gene: 4. Germline loops: CDR1 SGHDN, CDR2 FVKESK. The CDR3 length is 14 residues. In DNA form, the CDR3 reads TGTGCCAGCAGTAAGACAGGGATGAACACTGAAGCTTTCTTT. The encoded protein is CASSKTGMNTEAFF. The whole variable domain, remainder taken from reference TRBV14 and TRBJ1-1, is EAGVTQFPSHSVIEKGQTVTLRCDPISGHDNLYWYRRVMGKEIKFLLHFVKESKQDESGMPNNRFLAERTGGTYSTLKVQPAELEDSGVYFCASSKTGMNTEAFFGQGTRLTVV.

Note on this clonotype: This clone may be a read error of a much larger clone one base away. The chain is built from TRBV3-1 and TRBJ2-3; D might be TRBD1 or TRBD2, each matching 5 bases. Germline V gene sequence: CDR1 LGHDT, CDR2 YNNKEL (reference sequence). The CDR3 has 13 residues. The CDR3 loop is CASRGSSTGTQYF. The CDR3 nucleotides are TGTGCCAGCCGGGGTTCTAGCACAGGTACGCAGTATTTT.

The rearrangement uses TRBV28 and TRBJ1-5, with TRBD1 matching over 10 bases. This CDR3 has 12 residues. The V segment lost 10 bases and the J segment 7 bases; nucleotides outside the gene matches: 4. Germline values: CDR1 MDHEN, CDR2 SYDVKM. CDR3 residues: CATVTGGQPQHF. For the CDR3, the DNA is TGTGCCACGGTGACAGGGGGCCAGCCCCAGCATTTT. Variable domain in full (rest from reference TRBV28 and TRBJ1-5): DVKVTQSSRYLVKRTGEKVFLECVQDMDHENMFWYRQDPGLGLRLIYFSYDVKMKEKGDIPEGYSVSREKKERFSLILESASTNQTSMYLCATVTGGQPQHFGDGTRLSIL.

The genes are TRBV6-1 and TRBJ2-2; tentative D call: TRBD2 (6 bases). The germline gives CDR1 MNHNS, CDR2 SASEGT. The V gene lost 6 bases and the J gene lost 0 bases, with 8 bases spanning the gap. This CDR3 is built from 14 residues. The CDR3 is CASRRDPNTGELFF. CDR3 in DNA: TGTGCCAGCAGGCGGGACCCGAACACCGGGGAGCTGTTTTTT.

In this sample, this clonotype turned up many times. The CDR3 DNA is TGTGCCAGCAGTTCGGGACAGGGGGCGGATGAGCAGTTCTTC. Its protein product is CASSSGQGADEQFF. The chain joins TRBV28 to TRBJ2-1; 12 bases fit TRBD1. J was trimmed by 8 bases and V by 4 bases; bases with no gene match: 3. CDR3 length equals 14 residues. Per germline, CDR1 MDHEN and CDR2 SYDVKM.

This clonotype was detected only a few times. V is TRBV6-2 or TRBV6-3 and J is TRBJ2-2; TRBD1 might be the D (5 bases). CDR1 MNHEY and CDR2 SVGEGT come from the germline V gene. V was cut by 6 bases and J by 6 bases, with 17 bases left in between. The length of the CDR3 is 15 residues. The CDR3 DNA reads TGTGCCAGCAGGCTTTTGCAGGGAATCGCCGGGGAGCTGTTTTTT. Amino acid sequence: CASRLLQGIAGELFF.

The chain recombines TRBV27 with TRBJ2-1, with 7 bases lining up with TRBD2. Per germline, CDR1 MNHEY and CDR2 SMNVEV (reference sequence). This CDR3 spans 11 amino acids. V lost 6 bases to trimming and J lost 14 bases; unmatched junction nucleotides: 7. The CDR3 reads CASSPPSGKFF. The CDR3 nucleotides read TGTGCCAGCAGCCCCCCCAGCGGGAAGTTCTTC.

This clonotype occurred a few times. The rearrangement links TRBV27 to TRBJ2-1; 13 nucleotides line up with TRBD2. Germline-derived CDR1 and CDR2 are MNHEY and SMNVEV (reference sequence). The CDR3 length is 19 residues. V trimming: 3 bases; J trimming: 2 bases; junction bases outside the gene matches: 10. Written as DNA, the CDR3 is TGTGCCAGCAGTTTTTTTCGGACTAGCGGGAGATGGACCTACAATGAGCAGTTCTTC. As protein: CASSFFRTSGRWTYNEQFF.

The V and J genes are TRBV30 and TRBJ1-3; 8 bases match TRBD1. Germline assignment: CDR1 GTSNPN and CDR2 SVGIG (reference sequence). CDR3 length equals 14 residues. Germline trimming cut 3 bases from V and 2 bases from J; bases unmatched to any gene: 3. CDR3 sequence reads: CAWSRQGPGNTIYF. CDR3 nucleotide sequence: TGTGCCTGGAGCCGACAGGGGCCTGGAAACACCATATATTTT.

This clonotype was recorded many times. The rearrangement links TRBV6-6 to TRBJ2-3, with D possibly matching TRBD1 (5 bases). The CDR3 is 17 amino acids. Germline CDR1 is MNHNY and CDR2 is SVGAGI (reference sequence). Trimming pared 0 bases from V and 2 bases from J, leaving 15 bases between. CDR3: CASSYSQHGAITDTQYF. CDR3 sequence (DNA): TGTGCCAGCAGTTACTCGCAACATGGGGCCATCACAGATACGCAGTATTTT.

This chain links TRBV14 with TRBJ2-2, with TRBD2 identical over 8 bases. CDR3 length: 15 amino acids. Germline V gene sequence: CDR1 SGHDN, CDR2 FVKESK. Unmatched junction bases numbered 4, after V lost 0 bases and J lost 7 bases. The DNA for the CDR3 is TGTGCCAGCAGCCAAGACGGACTAGCCATCGGGGAGCTGTTTTTT. It encodes CASSQDGLAIGELFF.